This T cell receptor (beta chain) was documented in a study of T cells after yellow fever vaccination. Regarding the study as a whole: The booster saw the reappearance of most primary-vaccination clones (nearly 98% CD4, around 88% CD8).

TCRdb itself ran the 5' RACE reads through MiXCR, one entry per CDR3 protein. The data hold some 320,000 distinct CDR3 sequences, with roughly 4.3% observed a single time. To note about this clonotype: Its cognate antigen is unknown.

This receptor was taken from a young man who received the YFV17D yellow fever vaccine. The source was PBMCs, collected 5 days after the yellow fever booster vaccination.

The CDR3 DNA is TGCAGTGCTAGAGCCCGGGGGGGGTCTAACACTGAAGCTTTCTTT. The encoded protein is CSARARGGSNTEAFF. The rearrangement links TRBV20-1 to TRBJ1-1, with D perhaps TRBD1 (5 bases). This CDR3 contains 15 residues. The V gene lost 1 base and the J gene lost 2 bases, with 14 bases spanning the gap. CDR1 and CDR2 from the germline V gene are DFQATT and SNEGSKA (reference sequence).